These T cell receptor beta chains were read from a single sample in a study of blood T cell repertoires in COVID-19. The repertoire was sequenced with immunoSEQ multiplex PCR; TCRdb's copy has only in-frame clones and lacks some. The sample carries some 90,000 clones, over 70% recorded once. Sequenced sample: peripheral blood. The receptors stem from a human donor in a cohort sampled during active COVID-19. Each CDR3 is given with its conserved first and last residue. D genes are given only for firm matches. Only some rows state a clone size, as once, few, many or a class for expanded clones.

V: TRBV20-1
size: few
D: TRBD1
J: TRBJ1-5
DNA: TGCAGTGCCAAGGGACAGTCCCAGCATTTT
CDR3: CSAKGQSQHF

V: TRBV6-5
size: .
D: .
J: TRBJ2-7
DNA: TGTGCCACACAAACATGGATCGGGGGCGAGCAGTACTTC
CDR3: CATQTWIGGEQYF

V: TRBV28
size: .
D: .
J: TRBJ2-7
DNA: TGTGCCAGCAGACCCTCTGGGCCCACCTACGAGCAGTACTTC
CDR3: CASRPSGPTYEQYF

V: TRBV5-1
size: .
D: TRBD1
J: TRBJ1-3
DNA: TGCGCCAGCAGCGAGGGGGCGACCCTCTCTGGAAACACCATATATTTT
CDR3: CASSEGATLSGNTIYF

V: TRBV29-1
size: .
D: .
J: TRBJ1-3
DNA: TGCAGCGTTGATACGGGTGGAAACACCATATATTTT
CDR3: CSVDTGGNTIYF

V: TRBV6-5
size: .
D: .
J: TRBJ1-1
DNA: TGTGCCAGCAGTTACACAGGTGCTCCTAAAGCTTTCTTT
CDR3: CASSYTGAPKAFF

V: TRBV9
size: once
D: TRBD2
J: TRBJ2-7
DNA: TGTGCCAGCAGCGTAGAAGCGGGAATCCCCTACGAGCAGTACTTC
CDR3: CASSVEAGIPYEQYF

V: TRBV27
size: few
D: TRBD1
J: TRBJ2-7
DNA: TGTGCCAGCAGACGGGCCGGGACAGGGGGCCCCCACTCCTACGAGCAGTACTTC
CDR3: CASRRAGTGGPHSYEQYF

V: TRBV25-1
size: .
D: .
J: TRBJ1-4
DNA: TGTGCCAGCAGTGATCCACGGGAAGAAAAACTGTTTTTT
CDR3: CASSDPREEKLFF

V: TRBV5-1
size: few
D: TRBD2
J: TRBJ2-7
DNA: TGCGCCAGCAGCCTTAGCGGGACTTCCTACGAGCAGTACTTC
CDR3: CASSLSGTSYEQYF

V: TRBV19
size: .
D: TRBD1
J: TRBJ2-4
DNA: TGTGCCACCACCCGGACAGGGGGCGCGGTAGCCAAAAACATTCAGTACTTC
CDR3: CATTRTGGAVAKNIQYF

V: TRBV11-3
size: .
D: .
J: TRBJ1-2
DNA: TGTGCCAGCAGCCCCCCCGACTTCTCCTATGGCTACACCTTC
CDR3: CASSPPDFSYGYTF

V: TRBV30
size: .
D: .
J: TRBJ1-1
DNA: TGTGCCGCCCGGCGGGCCACTGAAGCTTTCTTT
CDR3: CAARRATEAFF

V: TRBV6-5
size: .
D: .
J: TRBJ1-2
DNA: TGTGCCAGCAGTTACGACACATTGCAAAGAGGCTACACCTTC
CDR3: CASSYDTLQRGYTF

V: TRBV23-1
size: once
D: .
J: TRBJ1-2
DNA: TGCGCCAGCAGTCCCCCGGGTCTGCAGACTAAGCTCTACACCTTC
CDR3: CASSPPGLQTKLYTF

V: TRBV19
size: .
D: .
J: TRBJ1-5
DNA: TGTGCCAGTAGTATAGATAGGACAAAGCATTTT
CDR3: CASSIDRTKHF

V: TRBV27
size: .
D: TRBD1
J: TRBJ2-7
DNA: TGTGCCAGCAGTCCCGCCTTGGGGACAGGGTCCTACGAGCAGTACTTC
CDR3: CASSPALGTGSYEQYF

V: TRBV28
size: .
D: TRBD1
J: TRBJ2-7
DNA: TGTGCCAGCAGTTACTGGGACAGGCATTCCTACGAGCAGTACTTC
CDR3: CASSYWDRHSYEQYF

V: TRBV29-1
size: .
D: .
J: TRBJ1-2
DNA: TGCAGCGTTCATACAGGGCTTTATGATGGCTACACCTTC
CDR3: CSVHTGLYDGYTF

V: TRBV19
size: .
D: TRBD2
J: TRBJ2-7
DNA: TGTGCCAGTAGGACTTCCGGGACTAGCGGGTCCTACGAGCAGTACTTC
CDR3: CASRTSGTSGSYEQYF

V: TRBV18
size: .
D: TRBD1
J: TRBJ1-5
DNA: TGTGCCAGCTCACTACAGGGGCCCAATCAGCCCCAGCATTTT
CDR3: CASSLQGPNQPQHF

V: TRBV5-1
size: .
D: TRBD1
J: TRBJ2-7
DNA: TGCGCCAGCAGCTTGGTGACAGGGGGCACCTACGAGCAGTACTTC
CDR3: CASSLVTGGTYEQYF

V: TRBV28
size: .
D: TRBD1
J: TRBJ1-1
DNA: TGTGCCAGCAGTTCCCTCCCCGGGACAGGGGGAAACACTGAAGCTTTCTTT
CDR3: CASSSLPGTGGNTEAFF

V: TRBV28
size: .
D: .
J: TRBJ2-2
DNA: TGTGCCAGCAAACAGAGCCCCGGGGAGCTGTTTTTT
CDR3: CASKQSPGELFF

V: TRBV10-3
size: .
D: .
J: TRBJ2-7
DNA: TGTGCCATCAGTGGGGGTCGAGGGAGGAGCTCCTACGAGCAGTACTTC
CDR3: CAISGGRGRSSYEQYF

V: TRBV5-1
size: .
D: .
J: TRBJ1-2
DNA: TGCGCCAGCAGCTCGGGACTTGGCAACCATGGCTACACCTTC
CDR3: CASSSGLGNHGYTF

V: TRBV7-3
size: .
D: TRBD1
J: TRBJ2-7
DNA: TGTGCCAGCAGCCCGGGACAGGGGGTGTCCTACGAGCAGTACTTC
CDR3: CASSPGQGVSYEQYF

V: TRBV18
size: .
D: .
J: TRBJ1-3
DNA: TGTGCCAGCTCAAGCATTGGGCAGGGCCCCTCTGGAAACACCATATATTTT
CDR3: CASSSIGQGPSGNTIYF

V: TRBV7-9
size: .
D: TRBD1
J: TRBJ1-2
DNA: TGTGCCAGCAGCCCCGGGACAGTCCTTGAAGAAAGCTACACCTTC
CDR3: CASSPGTVLEESYTF

V: TRBV6-2/TRBV6-3
size: .
D: TRBD1
J: TRBJ2-3
DNA: TGTGCCAGCAGTTGGGGACAGATCACAGATACGCAGTATTTT
CDR3: CASSWGQITDTQYF

V: TRBV18
size: .
D: .
J: TRBJ1-5
DNA: TGTGCCAGCTCACCGGGAGAGTCTGAGGTGCAGCCCCAGCATTTT
CDR3: CASSPGESEVQPQHF

V: TRBV19
size: .
D: TRBD1
J: TRBJ1-1
DNA: TGTGCCAGTAGTATGTCGGGACAGGGGAACACTGAAGCTTTCTTT
CDR3: CASSMSGQGNTEAFF

V: TRBV7-2
size: .
D: .
J: TRBJ1-4
DNA: TGTGCCAGCAGCCCCGGGGAACAGAAACTGTTTTTT
CDR3: CASSPGEQKLFF

V: TRBV5-4
size: .
D: .
J: TRBJ1-2
DNA: TGTGCCAGCAGCTTGCAGAGTCGACAGAATTATGGCTACACCTTC
CDR3: CASSLQSRQNYGYTF

V: TRBV6-5
size: once
D: TRBD2
J: TRBJ2-7
DNA: TGTGCCAGCAGTTCCTGGACTAGCGGCCCCTACGAGCAGTACTTC
CDR3: CASSSWTSGPYEQYF

V: TRBV3-1/TRBV3-2
size: .
D: .
J: TRBJ2-3
DNA: TGTGCCAGCAGCCAAGCGGGGACAGATACGCAGTATTTT
CDR3: CASSQAGTDTQYF

V: TRBV20-1
size: .
D: .
J: TRBJ2-5
DNA: TGCAGTGCTAGTTCTGGGACAATGGAGACCCAGTACTTC
CDR3: CSASSGTMETQYF

V: TRBV19
size: .
D: TRBD1
J: TRBJ2-3
DNA: TGTGCCAGTGGAATCCAGGGGGCAGATACGCAGTATTTT
CDR3: CASGIQGADTQYF

V: TRBV19
size: .
D: .
J: TRBJ1-2
DNA: TGTGCCAGTGATCCGGGGTCTAACTATGGCTACACCTTC
CDR3: CASDPGSNYGYTF

V: TRBV5-1
size: .
D: TRBD1
J: TRBJ2-7
DNA: TGCGCCAGCAGTTCCGGGACAGGGACCTACGAGCAGTACTTC
CDR3: CASSSGTGTYEQYF

V: TRBV29-1
size: .
D: TRBD1
J: TRBJ1-2
DNA: TGCAGAGGACAGGGGGTCTATGGCTACACCTTC
CDR3: CRGQGVYGYTF

V: TRBV10-2
size: .
D: .
J: TRBJ1-2
DNA: TGCGCCAGCACTGCGGGGAACTATGGCTACACCTTC
CDR3: CASTAGNYGYTF

V: TRBV5-1
size: .
D: TRBD1
J: TRBJ1-1
DNA: TGCGCCAGCAGCTTCGGACAGGGGCGTACTGAAGCTTTCTTT
CDR3: CASSFGQGRTEAFF